The entry below gives a single T cell receptor (beta chain) sequence along with its context. No cognate antigen has been identified for it. Qualities for individual bases were not recorded, and no much larger clone is one base off. TCRbeta CDR3 regions were amplified from genomic DNA using the immunoSEQ Assay, a bias-controlled multiplex PCR. Concerning the study's data processing: Nucleated cell counts per sample were estimated from amplification of reference gene primers within the assay. To quantify the absolute abundance of each unique TCRbeta CDR3 rearrangement, sequence reads were collapsed and filtered. For each sample, productive Simpson clonality was calculated as the square root of Simpson's diversity index across productive rearrangements. What TCRdb holds here is the immuneACCESS table cut down to in-frame rearrangements. Part of the clones is not present; checked against another copy, under half of the missing clones reflect an unresolved V gene, and the others are unexplained. That table is the source of V, J and clone size, and D and trimming were worked out from the DNA. This sample holds about 130,000 clones; approximately 82% were observed only once. The ten largest clones capture about 3.8% of the sample.

The data belong to a study of blood T cell repertoires in COVID-19 (dated by TCRdb to between 2020 and 2021). Context from the whole study: The collaborator samples originated in the United States, Italy and Spain and spanned the acute and convalescent phases of COVID-19. Where HLA class I and class II types were available, the types were taken from metadata supplied by the sample provider, not from assay-based typing. Deeply sampled blood TCRbeta repertoires from subjects exposed to, actively infected with, or recovered from COVID-19 were included in the dataset. The samples were drawn from the first 160 participants of the ongoing ImmuneRACE study and from 950 to 1,500 subjects provided by 6 global collaborators. The material from the prospective study consisted of cDNA or gDNA derived from T cells, B-cell-depleted T cells, or PBMCs. A de-identified subject ID, COVID-19 status, age in years and sex were almost always included in the sample metadata. The repertoires were released in a freely available public database intended as a resource for research on the immune response to SARS-CoV-2.

Paper-wide results and their limitations: How much clinical and demographic metadata was included differed by source and by participant, and the metadata was provided uncurated.

Including cysteine and phenylalanine, the CDR3 has 12 amino acids. The only DNA kept is the CDR3, 36 bases in frame from the first base. CDR1 SGDLS and CDR2 YYNGEE are derived from the germline V gene. V is shortened by 2 bases, J by 10 bases, and the region joining them spans 12 bases. The collaborating institutions used their own protocols to collect whole blood in K2EDTA tubes. For TCRbeta analysis, collaborators shipped samples as frozen whole blood, isolated PBMCs, or DNA extracted from either of those sample types. The V and J genes are TRBV9 and TRBJ1-1; the D gene lacks a confident call. Sequencing was done on a sample of peripheral blood. This clonotype was obtained from a woman aged 45 to 65 with acute or convalescent COVID-19. The DNA is as follows: TGTGCCAGCAGCGTCCCGGGGAAACCAGCTTTCTTT. Translated, this gives CASSVPGKPAFF.